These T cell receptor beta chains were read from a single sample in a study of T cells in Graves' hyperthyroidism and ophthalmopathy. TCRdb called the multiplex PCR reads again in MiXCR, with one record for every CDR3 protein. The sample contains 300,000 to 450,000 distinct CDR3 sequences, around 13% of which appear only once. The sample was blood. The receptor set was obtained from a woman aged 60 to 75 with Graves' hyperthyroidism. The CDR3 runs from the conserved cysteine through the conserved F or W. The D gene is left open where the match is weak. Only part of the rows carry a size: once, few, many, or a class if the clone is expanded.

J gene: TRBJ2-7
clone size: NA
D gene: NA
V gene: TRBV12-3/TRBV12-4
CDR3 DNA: TGTGCCAGCAGTTACCCAGGGGGGGCGCGGTACGAGCAGTACTTC
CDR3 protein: CASSYPGGARYEQYF

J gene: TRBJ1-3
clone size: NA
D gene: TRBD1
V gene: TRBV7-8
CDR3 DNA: TGTGCCAGCAGAAAGGGCAGGGGGCCGGGTGGAAACACCATATATTTT
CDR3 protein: CASRKGRGPGGNTIYF

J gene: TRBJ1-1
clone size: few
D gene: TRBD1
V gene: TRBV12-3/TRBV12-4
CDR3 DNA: TGTGCCAGCAGTTTCGACAGGGGATACACTGAAGCTTTCTTT
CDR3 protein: CASSFDRGYTEAFF

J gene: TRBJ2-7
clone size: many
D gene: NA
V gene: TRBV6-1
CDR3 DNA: TGTGCCAGCACCCCAGCCAGCGGACCAACGAACGAGCAGTACTTC
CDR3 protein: CASTPASGPTNEQYF

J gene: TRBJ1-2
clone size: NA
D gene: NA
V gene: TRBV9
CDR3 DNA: TGTGCCAGCAGCGCCACGGGGGACGGTGGCTACACCTTC
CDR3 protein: CASSATGDGGYTF

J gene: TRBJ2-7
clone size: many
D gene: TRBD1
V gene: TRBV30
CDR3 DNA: TGTGCCTGGAGTCGACAGGGGATGACCTACGAGCAGTACTTC
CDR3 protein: CAWSRQGMTYEQYF

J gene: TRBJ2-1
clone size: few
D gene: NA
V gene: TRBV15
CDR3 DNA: TGTGCCACCAGCAGCAGGGGGGACTACAATGAGCAGTTCTTC
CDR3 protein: CATSSRGDYNEQFF

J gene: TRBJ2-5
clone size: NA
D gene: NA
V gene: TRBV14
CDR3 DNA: TGTGCCAGCAGCCAAGATCGGAGGGGGGCAGAGACCCAGTACTTC
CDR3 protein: CASSQDRRGAETQYF

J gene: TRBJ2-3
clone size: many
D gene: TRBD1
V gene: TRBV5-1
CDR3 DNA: TGCGCCAGCAGCCCGGGACAGAACACAGATACGCAGTATTTT
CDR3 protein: CASSPGQNTDTQYF

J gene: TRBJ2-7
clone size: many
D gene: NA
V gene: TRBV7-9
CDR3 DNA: TGTGCCAGCAGCCCAGCCGGGGCCGCGGGCGAGCAGTACTTC
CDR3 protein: CASSPAGAAGEQYF

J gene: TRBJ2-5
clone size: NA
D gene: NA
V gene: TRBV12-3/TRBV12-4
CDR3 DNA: TGTGCCAGCAAGCGTAGCGCGTACCAAGAGACCCAGTACTTC
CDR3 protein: CASKRSAYQETQYF

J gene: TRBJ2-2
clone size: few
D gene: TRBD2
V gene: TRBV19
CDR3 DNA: TGTGCCAGTAGTGCCGGGACTAGCGGGAGGGCCGGGGAGCTGTTTTTT
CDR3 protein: CASSAGTSGRAGELFF

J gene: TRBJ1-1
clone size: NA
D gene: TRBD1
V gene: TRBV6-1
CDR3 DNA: TGTGCCAGCAGCCGATCGACAGGGACCACTGAAGCTTTCTTT
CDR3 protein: CASSRSTGTTEAFF

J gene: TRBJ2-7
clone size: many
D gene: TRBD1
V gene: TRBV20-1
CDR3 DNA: TGCAGTGCCTTGGACAGGGACTCCTACGAGCAGTACTTC
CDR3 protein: CSALDRDSYEQYF

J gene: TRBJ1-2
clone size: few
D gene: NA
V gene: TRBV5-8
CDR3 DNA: TGTGCCAGCAGCTTTGGGGAGAACTATGGCTACACCTTC
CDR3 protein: CASSFGENYGYTF

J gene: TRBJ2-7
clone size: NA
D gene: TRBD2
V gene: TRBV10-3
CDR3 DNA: TGTGCCATCAGAAACTCACAGGGACTAGCGGGGTCCCCCTCCTACGAGCAGTACTTC
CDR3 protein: CAIRNSQGLAGSPSYEQYF

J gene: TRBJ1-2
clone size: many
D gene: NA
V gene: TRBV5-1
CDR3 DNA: TGCGCCAGCAGCTTGCCACCTAACTATGGCTACACCTTC
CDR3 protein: CASSLPPNYGYTF

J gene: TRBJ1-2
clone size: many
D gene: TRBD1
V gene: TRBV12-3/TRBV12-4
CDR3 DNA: TGTGCCAGCAGTTTAGCGTGGACAGGTTATCTCTACTATGGCTACACCTTC
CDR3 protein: CASSLAWTGYLYYGYTF

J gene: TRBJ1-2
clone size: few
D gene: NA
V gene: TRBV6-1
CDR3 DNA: TGTGCCAGCGCCCTATTCTTGGGCGGCTACACCTTC
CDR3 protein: CASALFLGGYTF

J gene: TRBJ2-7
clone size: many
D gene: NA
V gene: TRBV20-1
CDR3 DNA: TGCAGTGCTAGATCGGCCGGGTTAGAGCAGTACTTC
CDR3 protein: CSARSAGLEQYF

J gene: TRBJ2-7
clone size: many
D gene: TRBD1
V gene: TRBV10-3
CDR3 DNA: TGTGCCATCAGTGGGATTAACAGGGGCGAGCAGTACTTC
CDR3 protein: CAISGINRGEQYF

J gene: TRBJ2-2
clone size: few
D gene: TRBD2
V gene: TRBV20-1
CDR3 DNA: TGCAGTGCTAGACCATCTAGCGGGAGGGCGGGTAGGATCGGGGAGCTGTTTTTT
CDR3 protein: CSARPSSGRAGRIGELFF

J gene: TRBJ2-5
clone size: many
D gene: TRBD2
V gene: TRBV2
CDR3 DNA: TGTGCCAGTCGGACTAGCGGGAGTGATGTAAAGACCCAGTACTTC
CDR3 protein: CASRTSGSDVKTQYF

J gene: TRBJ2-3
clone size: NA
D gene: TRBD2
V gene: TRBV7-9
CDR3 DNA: TGTGCCAGCGGCTTAGGGGAGCGGGAGCTGAGTGCGGATACGCAGTATTTT
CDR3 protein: CASGLGERELSADTQYF

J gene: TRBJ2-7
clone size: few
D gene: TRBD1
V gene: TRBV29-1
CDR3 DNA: TGCAGCGTTGATACTTGGACAGGGGCGGGTGAGCAGTACTTC
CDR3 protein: CSVDTWTGAGEQYF

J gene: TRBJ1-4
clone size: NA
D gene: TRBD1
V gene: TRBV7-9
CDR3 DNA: TGTGCCAGCAACTTCCTCGGGACAGGGAATGAAAAACTGTTTTTT
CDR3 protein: CASNFLGTGNEKLFF

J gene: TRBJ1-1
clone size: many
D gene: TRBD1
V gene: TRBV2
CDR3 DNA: TGTGCCAGCAGAGACAGGGGGCGGGCCACTGAAGCTTTCTTT
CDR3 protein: CASRDRGRATEAFF

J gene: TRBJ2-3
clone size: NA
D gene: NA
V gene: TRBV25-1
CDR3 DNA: TGTGCCAGCAGTGAAGGGGCAAACGCGGATACGCAGTATTTT
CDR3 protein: CASSEGANADTQYF

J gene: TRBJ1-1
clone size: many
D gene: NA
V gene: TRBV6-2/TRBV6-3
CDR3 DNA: TGTGCCAGCAGTTATGGGCTCGGCACTGAAGCTTTCTTT
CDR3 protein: CASSYGLGTEAFF

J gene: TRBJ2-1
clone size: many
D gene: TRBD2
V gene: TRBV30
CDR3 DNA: TGTGCCTGCCTCACCGGGACTAGCGGGAGGGGACAGTTCTTC
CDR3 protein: CACLTGTSGRGQFF

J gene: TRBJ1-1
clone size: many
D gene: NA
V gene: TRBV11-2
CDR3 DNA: TGTGCCAGCAGCCCTCACACAATGAACACTGAAGCTTTCTTT
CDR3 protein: CASSPHTMNTEAFF

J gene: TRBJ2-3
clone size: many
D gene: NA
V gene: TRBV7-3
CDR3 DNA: TGTGCCAGCAGCTTAGGCGGGACCAGTACAGATACGCAGTATTTT
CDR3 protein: CASSLGGTSTDTQYF

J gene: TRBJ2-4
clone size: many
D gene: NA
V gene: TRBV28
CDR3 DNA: TGTGCCAGCAGTTTAGTACTAGCCAAAAACATTCAGTACTTC
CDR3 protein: CASSLVLAKNIQYF

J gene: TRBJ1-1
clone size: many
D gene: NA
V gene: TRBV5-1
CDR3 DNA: TGCGCCAGCAGCTTGGAAGCCCTAGCCACTGAAGCTTTCTTT
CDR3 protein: CASSLEALATEAFF

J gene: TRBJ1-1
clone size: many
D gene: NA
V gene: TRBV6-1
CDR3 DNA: TGTGCCAGCACCTACAATAGGGGGGTCACTGAAGCTTTCTTT
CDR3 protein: CASTYNRGVTEAFF

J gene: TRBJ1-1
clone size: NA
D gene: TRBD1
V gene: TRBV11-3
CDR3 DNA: TGTGCCAGCAGCGGACAGGGTGGCACTGAAGCTTTCTTT
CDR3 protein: CASSGQGGTEAFF

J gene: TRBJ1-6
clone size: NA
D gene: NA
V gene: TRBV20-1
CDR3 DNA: TGCAGTGCTACCCCCCGCCTCCCCTATAATTCACCCCTCCACTTT
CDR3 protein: CSATPRLPYNSPLHF

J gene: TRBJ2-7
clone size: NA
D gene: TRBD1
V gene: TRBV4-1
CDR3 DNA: TGCGCCAGCAGCAAGCCGGGACAGGGGTCCTACGAGCAGTACTTC
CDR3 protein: CASSKPGQGSYEQYF

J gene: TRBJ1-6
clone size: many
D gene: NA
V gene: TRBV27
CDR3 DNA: TGTGCCAGCAGTCCAAGGGACGTAAGAAATTCACCCCTCCACTTT
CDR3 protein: CASSPRDVRNSPLHF

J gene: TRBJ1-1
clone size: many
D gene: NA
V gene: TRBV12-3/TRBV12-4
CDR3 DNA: TGTGCCAGCAGTTCCGGGACGGGGAACACTGAAGCTTTCTTT
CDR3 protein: CASSSGTGNTEAFF

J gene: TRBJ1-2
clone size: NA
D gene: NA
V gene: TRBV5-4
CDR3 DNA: TGTGCCAGCAGCTTGGTCGCGGATGGCTACACCTTC
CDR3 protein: CASSLVADGYTF

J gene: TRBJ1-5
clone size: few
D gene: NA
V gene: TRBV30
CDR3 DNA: TGTGCCTGGAGTGTAGATTCGACGCCCCAGCATTTT
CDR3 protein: CAWSVDSTPQHF

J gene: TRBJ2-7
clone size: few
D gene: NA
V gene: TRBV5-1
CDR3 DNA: TGCGCCAGCAGCTTCTCCTTGGAGGGAGCCACCTACGAGCAGTACTTC
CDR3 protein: CASSFSLEGATYEQYF

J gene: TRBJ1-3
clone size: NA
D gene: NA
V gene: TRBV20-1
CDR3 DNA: TGCAGTGCCCCGGGCGGAAGCTCTGGAAACACCATATATTTT
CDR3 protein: CSAPGGSSGNTIYF

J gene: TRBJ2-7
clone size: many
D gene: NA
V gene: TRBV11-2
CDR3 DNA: TGTGCCAGCGAGAGGACTAACTCCTACGAGCAGTACTTC
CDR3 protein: CASERTNSYEQYF

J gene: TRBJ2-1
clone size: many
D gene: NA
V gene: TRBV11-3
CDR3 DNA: TGTGCCAGCAGCTTGTGGAGCGACACCCGCAATGAGCAGTTCTTC
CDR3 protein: CASSLWSDTRNEQFF

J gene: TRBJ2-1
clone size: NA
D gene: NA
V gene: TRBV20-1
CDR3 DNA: TGCAGTGCTAGAGATCAGGGCGGGGATAGCTCCTACAATGAGCAGTTCTTC
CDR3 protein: CSARDQGGDSSYNEQFF

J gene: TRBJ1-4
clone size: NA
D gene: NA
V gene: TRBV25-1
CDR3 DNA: TGTGCCAGCAGTGACCGACAGGCCCTTAATGAAAAACTGTTTTTT
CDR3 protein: CASSDRQALNEKLFF

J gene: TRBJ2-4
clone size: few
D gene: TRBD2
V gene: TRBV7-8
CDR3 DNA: TGTGCCAGCAGTCCCACGGTGCGGCTTCTAGCGGATAAAAACATTCAGTACTTC
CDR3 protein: CASSPTVRLLADKNIQYF

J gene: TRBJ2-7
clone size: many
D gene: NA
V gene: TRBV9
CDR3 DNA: TGTGCCAGCAGCGTAGGGTCTGGGCTCGAGCAGTACTTC
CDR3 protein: CASSVGSGLEQYF

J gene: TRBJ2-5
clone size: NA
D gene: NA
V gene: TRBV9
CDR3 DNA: TGTGCCAGCAGCGTAGATACTACCCAGGGCACCCAGTACTTC
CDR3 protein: CASSVDTTQGTQYF

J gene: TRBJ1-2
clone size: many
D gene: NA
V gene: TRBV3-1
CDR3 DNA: TGTGCCAGCAGCCAAGGCTATTCCTATGGCTACACCTTC
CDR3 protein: CASSQGYSYGYTF